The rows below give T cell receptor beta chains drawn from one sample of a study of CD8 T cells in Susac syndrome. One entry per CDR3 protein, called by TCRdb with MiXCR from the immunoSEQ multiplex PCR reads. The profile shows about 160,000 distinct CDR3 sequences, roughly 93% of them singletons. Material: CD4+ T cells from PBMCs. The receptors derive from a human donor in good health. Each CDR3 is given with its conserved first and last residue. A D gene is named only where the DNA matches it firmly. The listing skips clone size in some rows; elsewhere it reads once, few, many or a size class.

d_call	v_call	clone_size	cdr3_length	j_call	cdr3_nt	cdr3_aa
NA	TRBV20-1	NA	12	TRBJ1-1	TGCAGTGCGACCGACAGGTACACTGAAGCTTTCTTT	CSATDRYTEAFF
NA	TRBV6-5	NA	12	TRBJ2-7	TGTGCCAGCAGTTACATGGGGCTCGAGCAGTACTTC	CASSYMGLEQYF
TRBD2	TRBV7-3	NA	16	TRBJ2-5	TGTGCCAGCAGCCCCGGGACTAGCGGGGCGGGGGAGACCCAGTACTTC	CASSPGTSGAGETQYF
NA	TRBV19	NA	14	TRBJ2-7	TGTGCCAGTAGTATTCCGGGTAACTCCTACGAGCAGTACTTC	CASSIPGNSYEQYF
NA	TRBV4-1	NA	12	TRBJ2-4	TGCGCCAGCAGCCCAACCTTGGGCATTCAGTACTTC	CASSPTLGIQYF
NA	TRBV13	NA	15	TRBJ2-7	TGTGCCAGCAGCTTTCGGGGGCGCAGCTCCTACGAGCAGTACTTC	CASSFRGRSSYEQYF
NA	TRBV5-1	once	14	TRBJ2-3	TGCGCCAGCAGCTTCTCCACTAGCACAGATACGCAGTATTTT	CASSFSTSTDTQYF
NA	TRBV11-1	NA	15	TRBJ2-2	TGTGCCATCGCTGGAGGGACAGTTGCGACCGGGGAGCTGTTTTTT	CAIAGGTVATGELFF
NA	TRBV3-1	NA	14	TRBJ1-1	TGTGCCAGCAGCCAAGGGGGCCGGAACACTGAAGCTTTCTTT	CASSQGGRNTEAFF
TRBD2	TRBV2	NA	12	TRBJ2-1	TGTGCCAGCAGTGGGGAGCGGGGGCAGCAGTTCTTC	CASSGERGQQFF
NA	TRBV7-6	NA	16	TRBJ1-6	TGTGCCAGCAGCTTAGGGGGGGCTAACGTTAATTCACCCCTCCACTTT	CASSLGGANVNSPLHF
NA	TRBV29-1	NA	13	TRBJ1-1	TGCAGCACCCTCGGTCCATTGAACACTGAAGCTTTCTTT	CSTLGPLNTEAFF
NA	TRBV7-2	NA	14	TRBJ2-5	TGTGCCAGCAGCTCCTGGGACCGACAAGAGACCCAGTACTTC	CASSSWDRQETQYF